The 21 T cell receptor beta chains below come from one sample, sequenced in a study of blood T cell repertoires in COVID-19. The repertoire was sequenced with immunoSEQ multiplex PCR; TCRdb's copy has only in-frame clones and lacks some. Here the sample spans 200,000 to 250,000 clones, roughly four fifths being singletons. The sequencing sample was made of PBMCs or T cells enriched from blood (not recorded which). The receptors originated from a woman aged 55-70 years who had recovered from COVID-19.

This clone was detected only once. The chain joins TRBV19 to TRBJ2-3; TRBD1 agrees at 7 bases. Looked up from germline, CDR1 is LNHDA and CDR2 is SQIVND (reference sequence). This CDR3 has 13 amino acids. V shed 11 bases and J 2 bases; nucleotides not matched to a gene: 7. CDR3 sequence reads: CAAGDRDTDTQYF. CDR3 nucleotide sequence: TGTGCCGCAGGGGACAGAGACACAGATACGCAGTATTTT.

V is TRBV6-5 and J is TRBJ1-2, with D possibly being TRBD1 (5 bases). From germline, CDR1 is MNHEY and CDR2 SVGAGI. Trimming stripped 4 bases from V and 4 bases from J, with 10 bases between. The CDR3 sequence is 13 residues long. CDR3 DNA sequence: TGTGCCAGCAGTTCTCCAAGGGGCTATGGCTACACCTTC. Encoded protein: CASSSPRGYGYTF.

This clone was observed a handful of times. The V gene is TRBV10-3, the J gene TRBJ1-1; unclear D gene. Germline V gene lookup returns CDR1 ENHRY and CDR2 SYGVKD. Trimming pared 3 bases from V and 3 bases from J, leaving 8 bases between. The CDR3 is made up of 13 amino acids. CDR3 sequence reads: CAISDDWDTEAFF. The CDR3 bases are TGTGCCATCAGTGACGACTGGGACACTGAAGCTTTCTTT.

A few counts support this clone. The chain combines TRBV15 with TRBJ2-2; TRBD2 aligns across 9 bases. V lost 1 base, J lost 6 bases, and 6 bases stayed unmatched. Per the germline V gene, CDR1 is LNHNV and CDR2 is YYDKDF (reference sequence). The CDR3 is 16 residues long. CDR3 loop: CATSRAVAGAPGELFF. CDR3 DNA sequence: TGTGCCACCAGCAGAGCGGTAGCGGGAGCTCCCGGGGAGCTGTTTTTT.

This sequence joins TRBV4-1 and TRBJ2-7; 8 bases fit TRBD1. CDR1 is MGHRA and CDR2 is YSYEKL in the germline V gene. CDR3 length: 18 amino acids. V trimming: 0 bases; J trimming: 0 bases; junction bases outside the gene matches: 10. The DNA of the CDR3 is TGCGCCAGCAGCCAAGAGGACCGGGACAGGAGGGGCTCCTACGAGCAGTACTTC. Residues: CASSQEDRDRRGSYEQYF.

The J gene is TRBJ2-5, the V gene TRBV5-6; possibly TRBD1 for D (5 bases). Trimming cost V 0 bases and J 1 base, with 13 bases left between them. The CDR3 has 16 residues. Looked up from germline, CDR1 is SGHDT and CDR2 is YYEEEE. CDR3 coding DNA: TGTGCCAGCAGCTTGGTTGCCAGGGTTTTCCAAGAGACCCAGTACTTC. Translated, it gives CASSLVARVFQETQYF.

The chain links TRBV27 to TRBJ2-6, with D possibly being TRBD1 (6 bases). The CDR3 is 17 amino acids. Germline V gene data show CDR1 as MNHEY and CDR2 as SMNVEV (reference sequence). V lost 5 bases, J lost 4 bases, and 18 bases lay in between. This CDR3 reads CASSLGRGSGGANVLTF. The DNA of the CDR3 is TGTGCCAGCAGTCTGGGCAGGGGATCAGGCGGGGCCAACGTCCTGACTTTC.

The chain joins TRBV10-2 to TRBJ1-1; D is possibly TRBD1 (5 bases). This CDR3 spans 16 amino acids. V lost 3 bases to trimming and J lost 2 bases, with 16 bases between them. From germline, CDR1 is WSHSY and CDR2 SAAADI. The CDR3 DNA is TGCGCCAGCAGTGAAAGGATTGGAGGGGTTAACACTGAAGCTTTCTTT. This gives the protein CASSERIGGVNTEAFF.

The V and J genes are TRBV3-1 (or the pseudogene TRBV3-2) and TRBJ2-2; D perhaps matches TRBD2 (5 bases). Trimming took off 0 bases at V and 5 bases at J, with 7 bases between the two ends. The V gene's germline CDR1 is LGHDT and CDR2 YNNKEL (reference sequence). This CDR3 is built from 14 residues. The CDR3 nucleotides are TGTGCCAGCAGCCAAGAAGCGGAAACCGGGGAGCTGTTTTTT. The encoded protein is CASSQEAETGELFF.

This chain uses TRBV7-8 with TRBJ2-2, with a weak D call TRBD1 (6 bases). CDR1 is SGHVS and CDR2 is FQNEAQ in the germline V gene. V was clipped by 10 bases and J by 1 base, with 16 bases between them. The CDR3 has 15 residues. As DNA, the CDR3 is TGTGCCACCCGCCTAGGACAGAGGAACACCGGGGAGCTGTTTTTT. It encodes CATRLGQRNTGELFF.

This sequence joins TRBV28 and TRBJ1-6; D ambiguous. Between the trimmed V and J ends, which lost 2 bases and 0 bases, there was a span of 14 bases. The CDR3 covers 18 residues. Germline-derived CDR1 and CDR2 are MDHEN and SYDVKM. The CDR3 reads CASSLSSGLGSYNSPLHF. As DNA, the CDR3 is TGTGCCAGCAGTTTAAGCAGTGGACTGGGCTCCTATAATTCACCCCTCCACTTT.

This clone showed up just once. V is TRBV6-5 and J is TRBJ2-3; possibly TRBD2 for D (6 bases). CDR1 is MNHEY, CDR2 SVGAGI, per germline. The CDR3 length is 15 residues. The V end lost 0 bases, the J end lost 0 bases, and 7 bases lay between the germline ends. The CDR3 loop is CASSYSGLSTDTQYF. The CDR3 nucleotides read TGTGCCAGCAGTTACTCGGGACTTAGCACAGATACGCAGTATTTT.

V gene TRBV4-2 combines with J gene TRBJ1-5, with D possibly matching TRBD1 (5 bases). Deletions cut 0 bases from V and 0 bases from J, with 12 bases between. The CDR3 covers 17 residues. Germline V gene lookup returns CDR1 LGHNA and CDR2 YNFKEQ. Here the CDR3 DNA reads TGTGCCAGCAGCCAAGACCCGGGGGATTATAGCAATCAGCCCCAGCATTTT. As protein: CASSQDPGDYSNQPQHF.

This chain joins TRBV12-5 and TRBJ2-3; 8 nucleotides agree with TRBD2. The length of the CDR3 is 16 residues. Germline loops: CDR1 LGHNT, CDR2 FRNRAP. Trimming cost V 0 bases and J 2 bases; bases outside gene matches: 4. The CDR3 is CASGLVPAGVTDTQYF. The DNA of the CDR3 is TGTGCTAGTGGTTTGGTTCCAGCGGGGGTCACAGATACGCAGTATTTT.

The genes are TRBV10-1 and TRBJ2-7; D is perhaps TRBD2 (5 bases). In germline, CDR1 is WNHNN, CDR2 SYGVQD (reference sequence). Trimming stripped 10 bases from V and 1 base from J, with 8 bases between. The CDR3 covers 11 residues. CDR3 protein: CAISGSYEQYF. Here the CDR3 DNA reads TGCGCCATCAGCGGTTCCTACGAGCAGTACTTC.

The rearrangement joins TRBV4-3 to TRBJ1-2; 9 nucleotides align to TRBD1. Looked up from germline, CDR1 is LGHNA and CDR2 is YSLEER. This CDR3 spans 16 amino acids. V shed 3 bases and J 6 bases; nucleotides not matched to a gene: 11. The CDR3 coding sequence is TGCGCCAGCAGCCACACCTCTCGGGACAGGGATAATGGCTACACCTTC. Translation gives CASSHTSRDRDNGYTF.

V usage is TRBV15 and J usage is TRBJ1-5; D remains unclear. The CDR3 covers 15 residues. Germline loops: CDR1 LNHNV, CDR2 YYDKDF (reference sequence). The V end was cut by 1 base, the J end by 5 bases, with 12 bases between. CDR3 amino acids: CATSRGQRPDQPQHF. As DNA, the CDR3 is TGTGCCACCAGCAGAGGGCAGCGGCCCGATCAGCCCCAGCATTTT.

The gene calls are TRBV6-5 and TRBJ1-5, with D possibly matching TRBD1 (5 bases). V shed 0 bases and J shed 6 bases, with 15 bases lying between them. The CDR3 is made up of 16 amino acids. Germline assignment: CDR1 MNHEY and CDR2 SVGAGI. The CDR3 here is CASSYSNPQASQPQHF. Written as DNA, the CDR3 is TGTGCCAGCAGTTACTCGAACCCACAGGCGAGTCAGCCCCAGCATTTT.

The chain is built from TRBV5-1 and TRBJ2-3; 16 nucleotides line up with TRBD2. V trimming: 2 bases; J trimming: 0 bases; junction bases outside the gene matches: 3. The CDR3 consists of 18 residues. The germline V gene has CDR1 SGHRS and CDR2 YFSETQ. CDR3 sequence reads: CASSLQGLAGGSTDTQYF. CDR3 DNA: TGCGCCAGCAGCTTACAGGGACTAGCGGGGGGGAGCACAGATACGCAGTATTTT.

The chain couples TRBV10-3 to TRBJ1-6; 7 bases are shared with TRBD1. The CDR3 totals 17 residues. The V segment lost 4 bases and the J segment 7 bases; nucleotides outside the gene matches: 13. CDR1 is ENHRY and CDR2 is SYGVKD in the germline V gene. CDR3: CAISGQGSGQRNSPLHF. The CDR3 nucleotides read TGTGCCATCAGTGGACAAGGGTCGGGACAGCGGAATTCACCCCTCCACTTT.

The chain has TRBV11-2 and TRBJ2-3, with D tentatively TRBD1 (5 bases). Germline lookup yields CDR1 SGHAT and CDR2 FQNNGV. Trimming left V 5 bases short and J 6 bases short, with 18 bases between. The CDR3 totals 15 residues. The CDR3 coding sequence is TGTGCCAGCAGCCCCTGGTTGGGGCAAGGGGATACGCAGTATTTT. It translates to CASSPWLGQGDTQYF.